A selection of T cell receptor beta chains follows, all from one sample in a study of neurological immune-mediated disorders. TCRdb reprocessed the 5' RACE reads via MiXCR and lists one record per CDR3 protein. The sample has about 84,000 distinct CDR3 sequences; about a tenth are singletons. The sample was PBMCs. The source is a man aged 35-49 years in good health. Both conserved end residues are part of each CDR3. The order of the fields is clone size, J gene, V gene, CDR3 length, D gene, CDR3 DNA, CDR3 protein. A D gene is named only where the DNA matches it firmly. Rows may omit the clone size; those that give it use once, few, many or a size class.

clone size: many
J gene: TRBJ1-1
V gene: TRBV6-5
CDR3 length: 14
D gene: NA
CDR3 DNA: TGTGCCAGCAGTTACTCGACTGGGGGCACTGAAGCTTTCTTT
CDR3 protein: CASSYSTGGTEAFF

clone size: many
J gene: TRBJ2-1
V gene: TRBV12-3/TRBV12-4
CDR3 length: 13
D gene: NA
CDR3 DNA: TGTGCCAGCAGTTTTAGCCGTTACAATGAGCAGTTCTTC
CDR3 protein: CASSFSRYNEQFF

clone size: NA
J gene: TRBJ2-3
V gene: TRBV28
CDR3 length: 17
D gene: TRBD2
CDR3 DNA: TGTGCCAGCAGGGACCCGGGACTAGCGGGAGTGGTAGATACGCAGTATTTT
CDR3 protein: CASRDPGLAGVVDTQYF

clone size: many
J gene: TRBJ2-1
V gene: TRBV7-2
CDR3 length: 14
D gene: NA
CDR3 DNA: TGTGCCAGCAGCAAGTTGCGGTCCTACAATGAGCAGTTCTTC
CDR3 protein: CASSKLRSYNEQFF

clone size: many
J gene: TRBJ2-7
V gene: TRBV18
CDR3 length: 14
D gene: TRBD2
CDR3 DNA: TGTGCCAGCTCACCAGGCGGGGGGAGCTACGAGCAGTACTTC
CDR3 protein: CASSPGGGSYEQYF

clone size: NA
J gene: TRBJ2-7
V gene: TRBV12-3/TRBV12-4
CDR3 length: 16
D gene: NA
CDR3 DNA: TGTGCCAGCGCCTCCGCCCCTACAGGGTTCTCATACGAGCAGTACTTC
CDR3 protein: CASASAPTGFSYEQYF

clone size: many
J gene: TRBJ2-5
V gene: TRBV21-1
CDR3 length: 16
D gene: NA
CDR3 DNA: TGTGCCAGCAGCTTCCCAAAGTTGGGACAGGGTGAGACCCAGTACTTC
CDR3 protein: CASSFPKLGQGETQYF

clone size: many
J gene: TRBJ1-1
V gene: TRBV6-5
CDR3 length: 12
D gene: NA
CDR3 DNA: TGTGCCAGCAAAAGGTGGGACACTGAAGCTTTCTTT
CDR3 protein: CASKRWDTEAFF

clone size: many
J gene: TRBJ2-1
V gene: TRBV6-6
CDR3 length: 14
D gene: TRBD2
CDR3 DNA: TGTGCCACATCCGGACTAGCGTATTACAATGAGCAGTTCTTC
CDR3 protein: CATSGLAYYNEQFF

clone size: many
J gene: TRBJ1-4
V gene: TRBV18
CDR3 length: 13
D gene: NA
CDR3 DNA: TGTGCCAGCTCACCACAGTCCCAAGATGGACTGTTTTTT
CDR3 protein: CASSPQSQDGLFF

clone size: many
J gene: TRBJ2-1
V gene: TRBV5-5
CDR3 length: 11
D gene: NA
CDR3 DNA: TGTGCCAGCAGCTTGAGCGTGGAGCAGTTCTTC
CDR3 protein: CASSLSVEQFF

clone size: many
J gene: TRBJ2-7
V gene: TRBV5-1
CDR3 length: 15
D gene: TRBD1
CDR3 DNA: TGCGCCAGCAGCTGGGCCGGACAGGGCGACTACGAGCAGTACTTC
CDR3 protein: CASSWAGQGDYEQYF

clone size: many
J gene: TRBJ2-2
V gene: TRBV5-1
CDR3 length: 15
D gene: NA
CDR3 DNA: TGCGCCAGCAGCCCTGTCGGGGGGAACACCGGGGAGCTGTTTTTT
CDR3 protein: CASSPVGGNTGELFF

clone size: NA
J gene: TRBJ2-7
V gene: TRBV7-6
CDR3 length: 13
D gene: NA
CDR3 DNA: TGTGCCAGCAGCTTCGGGCAGTGGCTCGAGCAGTACTTC
CDR3 protein: CASSFGQWLEQYF

clone size: few
J gene: TRBJ2-7
V gene: TRBV28
CDR3 length: 16
D gene: TRBD2
CDR3 DNA: TGTGCCAGCAGTCCCCGCCTTCTAGCGGGAAGTTACGAGCAGTACTTC
CDR3 protein: CASSPRLLAGSYEQYF

clone size: many
J gene: TRBJ1-1
V gene: TRBV5-1
CDR3 length: 13
D gene: NA
CDR3 DNA: TGCGCCAGCCAACTACCGGGGGCCGCTGAAGCTTTCTTT
CDR3 protein: CASQLPGAAEAFF

clone size: many
J gene: TRBJ2-1
V gene: TRBV29-1
CDR3 length: 12
D gene: NA
CDR3 DNA: TGCAGCGTCGCCCGGGACTACAATGAGCAGTTCTTC
CDR3 protein: CSVARDYNEQFF